The 7 T cell receptor beta chains below were found in one sample sequenced in a study of Ad26.COV2.S vaccination and SARS-CoV-2 variants. Profiled with immunoSEQ multiplex PCR; TCRdb holds only in-frame clones, not every one. This table holds about 350,000 clones, about 86% found once. Treatment indicated: around 19 received Ad26.COV2.S at low or high dose, single or two shots; 5 received placebo; per-sample allocation not given. Repertoires come from day 63 after the first vaccine or placebo injection. The sample here was peripheral blood, taken in a trial of Ad26.COV2.S vaccine versus placebo. These receptors originate from a person between 18 and 59 years old who received the Ad26.COV2.S COVID-19 vaccine or a placebo.

This clone came up once. The genes are TRBV28 and TRBJ1-5; D is ambiguous. The CDR3 is 13 residues long. Per germline, CDR1 MDHEN and CDR2 SYDVKM. Trimming took 5 bases from V and 11 from J, leaving 16 bases between them. In nucleotides, the CDR3 is TGTGCCAGCAGTCCGCCCCTCATTCGATCCCAGCATTTT. It yields the protein CASSPPLIRSQHF.

This clone was observed once. The chain carries TRBV11-2 and TRBJ2-2; D is undetermined. CDR1 SGHAT and CDR2 FQNNGV come from the germline V gene. The CDR3 sequence is 17 residues long. V lost 2 bases to trimming and J lost 2 bases, with 15 bases between them. The CDR3: CASSLRPVTGNTGELFF. For the CDR3, the DNA is TGTGCCAGCAGCTTAAGGCCCGTTACGGGTAACACCGGGGAGCTGTTTTTT.

The chain links TRBV7-2 to TRBJ2-6; D assignment may be TRBD1 or TRBD2 (6 bases each). Germline V gives CDR1 SGHTA, CDR2 FQGNSA. The CDR3 totals 16 residues. Trimming removed 2 bases at V and 3 bases at J, with 11 bases between. The chain's CDR3 is CASSLQGRDGANVLTF. The CDR3 DNA follows: TGTGCCAGCAGCTTACAGGGGCGGGATGGGGCCAACGTCCTGACTTTC.

This rearrangement joins TRBV6-4 to TRBJ1-1; D unclear. This CDR3 contains 14 residues. With 4 bases removed from V and 0 bases from J, the gap between germline ends came to 9 bases. Germline V gives CDR1 MRHNA, CDR2 SNTAGT. The CDR3 DNA reads TGTGCCAGCAGTGGAGGTCAGTTGAACACTGAAGCTTTCTTT. Its protein product is CASSGGQLNTEAFF.

J is TRBJ1-1 and V is TRBV6-2 or TRBV6-3; TRBD1 is a possible D gene (5 bases). Germline V lookup: CDR1 MNHEY, CDR2 SVGEGT. The CDR3 has 13 amino acids. Trimming took off 2 bases at V and 1 base at J, with 5 bases between the two ends. The CDR3 DNA follows: TGTGCCAGCAGTTACGGACAGAACACTGAAGCTTTCTTT. The encoded protein is CASSYGQNTEAFF.

The rearrangement uses TRBV3-1 (or the pseudogene TRBV3-2) and TRBJ1-1, with TRBD1 matching over 8 bases. Unmatched junction bases numbered 12, after V lost 2 bases and J lost 10 bases. The CDR3 is 15 residues long. Germline CDR1 reads LGHDT; CDR2 reads YNNKEL (reference sequence). The CDR3 nucleotides read TGTGCCAGCAGCCAAATTACGACAGGGGAGATTGGAGCTTTCTTT. Residues: CASSQITTGEIGAFF.

The chain carries TRBV19 and TRBJ1-6, with 9 bases matching TRBD1. CDR3 size: 15 residues. Germline CDR1 and CDR2: LNHDA and SQIVND (reference sequence). Trimming took 6 bases from V and 5 from J; bases not matched to a gene: 5. The CDR3 loop is CASRPRDRDNSPLHF. CDR3 sequence (DNA): TGTGCCAGTAGACCCCGGGACAGGGATAATTCACCCCTCCACTTT.